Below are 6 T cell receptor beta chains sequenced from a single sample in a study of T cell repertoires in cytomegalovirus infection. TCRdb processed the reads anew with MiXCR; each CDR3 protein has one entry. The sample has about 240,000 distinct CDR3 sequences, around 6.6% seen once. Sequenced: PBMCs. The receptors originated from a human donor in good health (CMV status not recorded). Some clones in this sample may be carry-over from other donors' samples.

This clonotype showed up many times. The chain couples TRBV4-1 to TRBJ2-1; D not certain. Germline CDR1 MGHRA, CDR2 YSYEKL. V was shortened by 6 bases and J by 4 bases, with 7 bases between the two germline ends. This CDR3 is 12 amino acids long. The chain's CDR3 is CASSAFYNEQFF. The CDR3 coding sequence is TGCGCCAGCAGTGCCTTTTACAATGAGCAGTTCTTC.

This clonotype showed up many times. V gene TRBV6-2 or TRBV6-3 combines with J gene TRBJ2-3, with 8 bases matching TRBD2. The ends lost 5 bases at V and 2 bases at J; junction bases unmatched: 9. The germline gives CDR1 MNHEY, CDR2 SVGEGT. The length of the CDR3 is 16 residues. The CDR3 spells CASSTRRTSPTDTQYF. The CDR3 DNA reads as TGTGCCAGCAGTACAAGAAGGACTAGCCCCACAGATACGCAGTATTTT.

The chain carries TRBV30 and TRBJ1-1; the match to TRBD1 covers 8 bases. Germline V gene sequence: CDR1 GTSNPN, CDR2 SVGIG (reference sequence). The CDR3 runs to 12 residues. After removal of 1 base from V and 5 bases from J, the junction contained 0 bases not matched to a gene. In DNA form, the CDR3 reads TGTGCCTGGAGTGGACAGGGGACTGAAGCTTTCTTT. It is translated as CAWSGQGTEAFF.

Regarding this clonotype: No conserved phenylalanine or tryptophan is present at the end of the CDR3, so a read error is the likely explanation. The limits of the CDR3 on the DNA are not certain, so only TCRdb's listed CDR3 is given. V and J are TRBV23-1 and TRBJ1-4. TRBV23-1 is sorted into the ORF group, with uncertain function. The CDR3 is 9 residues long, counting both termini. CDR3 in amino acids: CASSRPRLP.

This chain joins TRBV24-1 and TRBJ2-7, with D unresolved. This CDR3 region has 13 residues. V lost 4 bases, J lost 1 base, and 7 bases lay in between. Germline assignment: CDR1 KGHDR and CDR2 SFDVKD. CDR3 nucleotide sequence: TGTGCCACCAGTGACCCACATTCCTACGAGCAGTACTTC. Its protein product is CATSDPHSYEQYF.

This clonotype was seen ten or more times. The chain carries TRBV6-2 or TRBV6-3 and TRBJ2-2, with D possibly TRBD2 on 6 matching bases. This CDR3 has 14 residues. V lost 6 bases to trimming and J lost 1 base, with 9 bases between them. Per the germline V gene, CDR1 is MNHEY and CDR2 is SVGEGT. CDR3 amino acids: CASRGTVNTGELFF. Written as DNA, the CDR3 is TGTGCCAGCAGGGGGACTGTGAACACCGGGGAGCTGTTTTTT.